These T cell receptor beta chains were read from a single sample in a study of CD8+ T cells in alopecia areata. Method: immunoSEQ multiplex PCR; TCRdb's copy keeps in-frame clones and lacks some. Of more than 200,000 clones in the sample, more than 55% were seen once. Material: CD4+ T cells sorted from blood, obtained at approximately week 44, from a patient treated with tofacitinib. Source of these receptors: a human donor with alopecia areata. CDR3s include the opening cysteine and the closing phenylalanine or tryptophan.

V	J	CDR3
TRBV7-8	TRBJ1-2	CASSLAGSRYGYTF
TRBV29-1	TRBJ1-1	CSVGGRTEAFF
TRBV5-1	TRBJ2-7	CASSKTGNEQYF
TRBV27	TRBJ2-2	CASSFLTGELFF
TRBV30	TRBJ1-2	CAWSAGSNYGYTF
TRBV10-3	TRBJ2-6	CAIRTSGANVLTF
TRBV29-1	TRBJ1-1	CSVVEDRRNTEAFF
TRBV7-2	TRBJ1-5	CASSMRTGVGQPQHF
TRBV5-5	TRBJ2-3	CASSFPGQDLF
TRBV30	TRBJ1-5	CAWSEGAEQPQHF
TRBV5-6	TRBJ2-7	CASSLFGQSYEQYF
TRBV19	TRBJ2-7	CASSMGQERTYEQYF
TRBV29-1	TRBJ1-2	CSVEDRFPGVDRGYTF
TRBV29-1	TRBJ2-5	CSVLGETQYF
TRBV25-1	TRBJ2-2	CASRNTGELFF
TRBV5-4	TRBJ1-2	CASSFGSVAGYTF
TRBV5-1	TRBJ1-2	CASSLRGDYGYTF
TRBV7-3	TRBJ2-5	CASSLRRGETQYF
TRBV19	TRBJ2-1	CASSQTGRISEQFF
TRBV5-1	TRBJ2-7	CASSLNRVQGEQYF
TRBV12-5	TRBJ2-2	CASGNTGELFF
TRBV27	TRBJ2-1	CASSLGGRDYNEQFF
TRBV23-1	TRBJ2-1	CASSWGRGTSTVDEQFF
TRBV29-1	TRBJ2-7	CSVSSLQGSHEQYF
TRBV27	TRBJ1-2	CASRDRGGNYGYTF
TRBV6-6	TRBJ1-4	CASSGSSANEKLFF
TRBV15	TRBJ1-5	CATSRGQGFYQPQHF
TRBV25-1	TRBJ2-2	CATKRRGDTGELFF
TRBV4-3	TRBJ2-1	CASSQDYQGGEQFF
TRBV25-1	TRBJ1-6	CASRGVAVDNNSPLHF
TRBV6-5	TRBJ1-4	CASSSIIIREKLFF
TRBV9	TRBJ2-6	CASSASSRAPSGANVLTF
TRBV6-1	TRBJ2-7	CASRHPSTGYEQYF
TRBV25-1	TRBJ1-5	CASSGWGRSQPQHF
TRBV4-1	TRBJ1-2	CASSPGQAIYGYTF
TRBV29-1	TRBJ1-4	CSGGQGDEKLFF
TRBV30	TRBJ1-2	CAWAQQGANGYTF
TRBV29-1	TRBJ1-5	CSALTGRDQPQHF
TRBV29-1	TRBJ1-1	CSAEYRVGWMNTEAFF
TRBV6-4	TRBJ2-1	CASSGKTGGREQFF
TRBV10-3	TRBJ1-2	CAISSDREYGYTF
TRBV29-1	TRBJ1-1	CSAPGQTNTEAFF
TRBV29-1	TRBJ2-1	CSSARDRVSEQFF
TRBV29-1	TRBJ1-1	CSVKIEVGEAFF
TRBV11-2	TRBJ2-1	CASRQKIAGINNEQFF
TRBV27	TRBJ1-5	CASSFADRGHQPQHF
TRBV29-1	TRBJ2-2	CSVRGPNTGELFF
TRBV9	TRBJ2-1	CASSPRTSGGGPYNEQFF
TRBV20-1	TRBJ2-3	CSAASNTQYF
TRBV19	TRBJ1-5	CASGRENQPQHF
TRBV9	TRBJ1-2	CASSVLPENYGYTF
TRBV15	TRBJ1-6	CATSGQWTGGDSPLHF
TRBV5-6	TRBJ2-3	CASSSPGRGEYF
TRBV30	TRBJ2-5	CAWSEGTSGKETQYF